This T cell receptor (beta chain) was obtained from a study of identical twins. The CDR3 contains 16 residues. The V gene end was trimmed by 3 bases and the J gene end by 11 bases; junction bases not matched to a gene: 13. MiXCR, applied by TCRdb to the 5' RACE reads, yields one record per CDR3 protein. The repertoire holds about 660,000 distinct CDR3 sequences, about 9.4% seen once, with 0.85% to 1% in the top ten. Separately, the same data were catalogued under a study of yellow fever vaccine responses in identical twins.

This sequence was found in a woman between 18 and 29 years old in good health. The V call is TRBV12-3 or TRBV12-4, the J call TRBJ1-4, with TRBD1 identical over 9 bases. The sequencing sample was made of PBMCs. CDR3 in DNA: TGTGCCAGCAGTTTCTCCCCCGGGACAGGGCCGGGGAAACTGTTTTTT. Translated: CASSFSPGTGPGKLFF.